This is a list of T cell receptor beta chains from one sample in a study of T cells in localized non-small cell lung cancer. Sequencing was performed with immunoSEQ multiplex PCR; in TCRdb, only in-frame clones are kept and a portion is missing. The top ten clones hold roughly 8% of a sample with around 2,600 clones, approximately 24% of them seen once. The input for sequencing was lung tumor tissue, taken before any cancer treatment. The receptors were sampled from a male donor at least 60 years old with stage II squamous cell lung carcinoma. The CDR3 runs from the conserved cysteine through the conserved F or W. Each record gives: clone size, J gene, D gene, V gene, CDR3 DNA, CDR3 protein. A D gene is named only where the DNA matches it firmly. Size is omitted from some rows. Given values are once, few, many or a class for expanded clones.

clone size: few; J gene: TRBJ1-3; D gene: -; V gene: TRBV28; CDR3 DNA: TGTGCCAGCTACGGCCGGGACTATAAGTCAGGAAACACCATATATTTT; CDR3 protein: CASYGRDYKSGNTIYF
clone size: few; J gene: TRBJ2-1; D gene: TRBD2; V gene: TRBV11-3; CDR3 DNA: TGTGCCAGCAGCGATTGGACTAGCGGGACGGATGAGCAGTTCTTC; CDR3 protein: CASSDWTSGTDEQFF
clone size: few; J gene: TRBJ1-3; D gene: -; V gene: TRBV19; CDR3 DNA: TGTGCCAGTAGTATGACGGCCTCTTCTGGAAACACCATATATTTT; CDR3 protein: CASSMTASSGNTIYF
clone size: -; J gene: TRBJ1-4; D gene: -; V gene: TRBV28; CDR3 DNA: TGTGCCAGCAGCCCCAATTCGGACAGCCTTAATGAAAAACTGTTTTTT; CDR3 protein: CASSPNSDSLNEKLFF
clone size: -; J gene: TRBJ2-5; D gene: TRBD2; V gene: TRBV11-3; CDR3 DNA: TGTGCCAGCAGCTTAGATCCCCCGACTAGCGGGAACCAAGAGACCCAGTACTTC; CDR3 protein: CASSLDPPTSGNQETQYF
clone size: -; J gene: TRBJ1-3; D gene: TRBD1; V gene: TRBV30; CDR3 DNA: TGTGCCTGGAGAGGGACAGGGGTTAACACCATATATTTT; CDR3 protein: CAWRGTGVNTIYF
clone size: few; J gene: TRBJ1-5; D gene: -; V gene: TRBV30; CDR3 DNA: TGTGCCTGGAGTGAACAACTCAATCAGCCCCAGCATTTT; CDR3 protein: CAWSEQLNQPQHF
clone size: -; J gene: TRBJ2-3; D gene: TRBD1; V gene: TRBV6-8; CDR3 DNA: TGTGCCAATGGACAGGGGGCGACAGATACGCAGTATTTT; CDR3 protein: CANGQGATDTQYF
clone size: few; J gene: TRBJ1-6; D gene: -; V gene: TRBV25-1; CDR3 DNA: TGTGCCAGCATGGGGCAGGGGTTAAATTCACCCCTCCACTTT; CDR3 protein: CASMGQGLNSPLHF
clone size: -; J gene: TRBJ1-5; D gene: -; V gene: TRBV28; CDR3 DNA: TGTGCCAGCAGCCAACAGGATCAGCCCCAGCATTTT; CDR3 protein: CASSQQDQPQHF
clone size: -; J gene: TRBJ2-1; D gene: TRBD2; V gene: TRBV11-3; CDR3 DNA: TGTGCCAGCAGCGAGACTAGCGGGGGGGCCGGTGAGCAGTTCTTC; CDR3 protein: CASSETSGGAGEQFF
clone size: -; J gene: TRBJ2-7; D gene: -; V gene: TRBV18; CDR3 DNA: TGTGCCAGCTCACCATTGGACAGCCCCTACGAGCAGTACTTC; CDR3 protein: CASSPLDSPYEQYF
clone size: few; J gene: TRBJ1-1; D gene: -; V gene: TRBV7-2; CDR3 DNA: TGTGCCAGCAGCTCCGGGTCCTCCCCTGAAGCTTTCTTT; CDR3 protein: CASSSGSSPEAFF
clone size: few; J gene: TRBJ2-5; D gene: TRBD1; V gene: TRBV9; CDR3 DNA: TGTGCCAGCAGCTCCAGGGGGTCAGAGACCCAGTACTTC; CDR3 protein: CASSSRGSETQYF
clone size: -; J gene: TRBJ1-1; D gene: TRBD1; V gene: TRBV11-3; CDR3 DNA: TGTGCCAGCAGCTTAGAGACAAAGACAGGGGAAGCTTTCTTT; CDR3 protein: CASSLETKTGEAFF
clone size: few; J gene: TRBJ1-4; D gene: TRBD1; V gene: TRBV6-8; CDR3 DNA: TGTGCCAGCAGCCTAACCGGGACAGGAGCTAATGAAAAACTGTTTTTT; CDR3 protein: CASSLTGTGANEKLFF
clone size: once; J gene: TRBJ2-2; D gene: -; V gene: TRBV30; CDR3 DNA: TGTGCCTGGAGTGTGGCCAGGAACACCGGGGAGCTGTTTTTT; CDR3 protein: CAWSVARNTGELFF
clone size: -; J gene: TRBJ2-3; D gene: -; V gene: TRBV9; CDR3 DNA: TGTGCCAGCAGCCTAATGGAAGATACGCAGTATTTT; CDR3 protein: CASSLMEDTQYF
clone size: few; J gene: TRBJ2-5; D gene: -; V gene: TRBV6-8; CDR3 DNA: TGTGCCAGCAGTTCCTACCGCGGTGGGACCCAGTACTTC; CDR3 protein: CASSSYRGGTQYF
clone size: few; J gene: TRBJ2-6; D gene: -; V gene: TRBV15; CDR3 DNA: TGTGCCACCAGCAGAGTACTAGGGGGGAAGGCAGACGGAGACTCTGGGGCCAACGTCCTGACTTTC; CDR3 protein: CATSRVLGGKADGDSGANVLTF
clone size: few; J gene: TRBJ2-5; D gene: -; V gene: TRBV11-3; CDR3 DNA: TGTGCCAGCAGCCCGACAGGTATACAAGAGACCCAGTACTTC; CDR3 protein: CASSPTGIQETQYF
clone size: few; J gene: TRBJ1-4; D gene: -; V gene: TRBV18; CDR3 DNA: TGTGCCAGCTCGCAACCGACGGGCGTGGGAAAACTGTTTTTT; CDR3 protein: CASSQPTGVGKLFF
clone size: -; J gene: TRBJ2-1; D gene: TRBD2; V gene: TRBV11-3; CDR3 DNA: TGTGCCAGCAGCCGCCTAGCGGGAGGGCCCCTCTCTACTAACAATGAGCAGTTCTTC; CDR3 protein: CASSRLAGGPLSTNNEQFF
clone size: -; J gene: TRBJ1-4; D gene: -; V gene: TRBV6-1; CDR3 DNA: TGTGCCAGCAGTGAAGTTTCCGGGTCTAATGAAAAACTGTTTTTT; CDR3 protein: CASSEVSGSNEKLFF
clone size: -; J gene: TRBJ2-2; D gene: TRBD1; V gene: TRBV6-8; CDR3 DNA: TGTGCCAGCAGTGCCCGGGACAGGGGACCCGGGGAGCTGTTTTTT; CDR3 protein: CASSARDRGPGELFF
clone size: few; J gene: TRBJ1-1; D gene: -; V gene: TRBV6-8; CDR3 DNA: TGTGCCAGCAGTTATTCGCCAGGCGGAGACACTGAAGCTTTCTTT; CDR3 protein: CASSYSPGGDTEAFF
clone size: -; J gene: TRBJ1-1; D gene: -; V gene: TRBV6-8; CDR3 DNA: TGTGCCATCAGTGGCAGGGTGGATACTGAAGCTTTCTTT; CDR3 protein: CAISGRVDTEAFF
clone size: large; J gene: TRBJ1-1; D gene: TRBD1; V gene: TRBV6-8; CDR3 DNA: TGTGCCATCAGTTCCTCGACAGGGAACTCACCTGGAGCTTTCTTT; CDR3 protein: CAISSSTGNSPGAFF
clone size: large; J gene: TRBJ1-1; D gene: -; V gene: TRBV30; CDR3 DNA: TGTGCCTGGAGTGTACAAGATTACACTGAAGCTTTCTTT; CDR3 protein: CAWSVQDYTEAFF
clone size: -; J gene: TRBJ1-3; D gene: -; V gene: TRBV18; CDR3 DNA: TGTGCCAGCTCACCGTCGGGGTCTGGAAACACCATATATTTT; CDR3 protein: CASSPSGSGNTIYF
clone size: few; J gene: TRBJ2-5; D gene: -; V gene: TRBV1; CDR3 DNA: TGCGCCAGCAGCCACGGAGGACACCGCCAAGAGACCCAGTACTTC; CDR3 protein: CASSHGGHRQETQYF
clone size: -; J gene: TRBJ1-3; D gene: -; V gene: TRBV6-8; CDR3 DNA: TGTGCCATCAGTACTACGGGGGGGGACTACTCTGGAAACACCATATATTTT; CDR3 protein: CAISTTGGDYSGNTIYF
clone size: -; J gene: TRBJ1-1; D gene: -; V gene: TRBV7-6; CDR3 DNA: TGTGCCAGCAGCCACGCCGGGGTTGGTAGCACTGAAGCTTTCTTT; CDR3 protein: CASSHAGVGSTEAFF
clone size: -; J gene: TRBJ1-4; D gene: -; V gene: TRBV9; CDR3 DNA: TGTGCCAGCAGCGTAGAGGGCAAATCACTGTTTTTT; CDR3 protein: CASSVEGKSLFF
clone size: -; J gene: TRBJ1-5; D gene: TRBD1; V gene: TRBV19; CDR3 DNA: TGTGCCAGTAGTAGGGACAGGGGGCGCCGGGAGCAGCCCCAGCATTTT; CDR3 protein: CASSRDRGRREQPQHF
clone size: few; J gene: TRBJ1-2; D gene: TRBD1; V gene: TRBV6-8; CDR3 DNA: TGTGCCATCAGGGCCCGACAGGGGAACTATGGCTACACCTTC; CDR3 protein: CAIRARQGNYGYTF
clone size: -; J gene: TRBJ2-7; D gene: TRBD1; V gene: TRBV7-4; CDR3 DNA: TGTGCCAGCAGCCAAATCCGCAGGGGGACCCCGTACTTC; CDR3 protein: CASSQIRRGTPYF
clone size: -; J gene: TRBJ1-1; D gene: -; V gene: TRBV18; CDR3 DNA: TGTGCCAGCTCACCAAGGGGAGAAGGAGCTTTCTTT; CDR3 protein: CASSPRGEGAFF
clone size: -; J gene: TRBJ1-2; D gene: TRBD1; V gene: TRBV6-8; CDR3 DNA: TGTGCCAGCAGTGAGACGGACAGGGGGTATGGCTACACCTTC; CDR3 protein: CASSETDRGYGYTF
clone size: -; J gene: TRBJ2-7; D gene: TRBD2; V gene: TRBV15; CDR3 DNA: TGTGCCACCAGTCGACATCGGGGGGACTACGAGCAGTACTTC; CDR3 protein: CATSRHRGDYEQYF
clone size: -; J gene: TRBJ2-1; D gene: TRBD2; V gene: TRBV10-3; CDR3 DNA: TGTGCCATCAGTGAGTCGAATTCGGGGGGATTTTTTCGAGGTGAGCAGTTCTTC; CDR3 protein: CAISESNSGGFFRGEQFF
clone size: medium-sized; J gene: TRBJ2-7; D gene: TRBD1; V gene: TRBV6-8; CDR3 DNA: TGTGCCAGCGGAGACAGGGTCTCCTACGAGCAGTACTTC; CDR3 protein: CASGDRVSYEQYF
clone size: medium-sized; J gene: TRBJ2-1; D gene: TRBD2; V gene: TRBV9; CDR3 DNA: TGTGCCAGCAGCGTAGATCTACTAGCGGGCAATGAGCAGTTCTTC; CDR3 protein: CASSVDLLAGNEQFF
clone size: -; J gene: TRBJ2-2; D gene: TRBD2; V gene: TRBV11-3; CDR3 DNA: TGTGCCAGCAGCCTAGGGACTAGCGTTACCGGGGAGCTGTTTTTT; CDR3 protein: CASSLGTSVTGELFF
clone size: -; J gene: TRBJ2-3; D gene: -; V gene: TRBV29-1; CDR3 DNA: TGCAGCGTTGTGAGCCAGTACACAGATACGCAGTATTTT; CDR3 protein: CSVVSQYTDTQYF
clone size: -; J gene: TRBJ1-1; D gene: -; V gene: TRBV7-4; CDR3 DNA: TGTGCCAGCAGCCTGACGACGGGGACTGAAGCTTTCTTT; CDR3 protein: CASSLTTGTEAFF
clone size: -; J gene: TRBJ2-6; D gene: -; V gene: TRBV29-1; CDR3 DNA: TGCAGCGTAGTTCTGGCCAGCGATAGCTCTGGGGCCAACGTCCTGACTTTC; CDR3 protein: CSVVLASDSSGANVLTF
clone size: -; J gene: TRBJ2-7; D gene: -; V gene: TRBV6-8; CDR3 DNA: TGTGCCAGCAGTTACGGGAACTACGAGCAGTACTTC; CDR3 protein: CASSYGNYEQYF
clone size: few; J gene: TRBJ1-3; D gene: -; V gene: TRBV29-1; CDR3 DNA: TGCAGCGTTGCGAAGTATGGAACTGGAAACACCATATATTTT; CDR3 protein: CSVAKYGTGNTIYF
clone size: -; J gene: TRBJ1-1; D gene: TRBD1; V gene: TRBV11-3; CDR3 DNA: TGTGCCAGCAGCTTCGGCAGGGGGAGCACTGAAGCTTTCTTT; CDR3 protein: CASSFGRGSTEAFF
clone size: -; J gene: TRBJ1-4; D gene: -; V gene: TRBV11-3; CDR3 DNA: TGTGCCAGCAGCCTAGGCGAGGCTGCTGAAAAACTGTTTTTT; CDR3 protein: CASSLGEAAEKLFF
clone size: few; J gene: TRBJ1-1; D gene: TRBD1; V gene: TRBV19; CDR3 DNA: TGTGCCAGTAGAACTGGCCCGGGACAGAGTCCCTATGAAGCTTTCTTT; CDR3 protein: CASRTGPGQSPYEAFF
clone size: -; J gene: TRBJ1-5; D gene: -; V gene: TRBV18; CDR3 DNA: TGTGCCAGCTCGCGACCGGGGGCCAATCAGCCCCAGCATTTT; CDR3 protein: CASSRPGANQPQHF
clone size: few; J gene: TRBJ2-1; D gene: -; V gene: TRBV11-3; CDR3 DNA: TGTGCCAGCAGCTTAGGACCCGATTCCCTATACAATGAGCAGTTCTTC; CDR3 protein: CASSLGPDSLYNEQFF
clone size: -; J gene: TRBJ2-1; D gene: TRBD2; V gene: TRBV15; CDR3 DNA: TGTGCCACCAGCAGAGATTTCGGGGGGGCCTACAATGAGCAGTTCTTC; CDR3 protein: CATSRDFGGAYNEQFF